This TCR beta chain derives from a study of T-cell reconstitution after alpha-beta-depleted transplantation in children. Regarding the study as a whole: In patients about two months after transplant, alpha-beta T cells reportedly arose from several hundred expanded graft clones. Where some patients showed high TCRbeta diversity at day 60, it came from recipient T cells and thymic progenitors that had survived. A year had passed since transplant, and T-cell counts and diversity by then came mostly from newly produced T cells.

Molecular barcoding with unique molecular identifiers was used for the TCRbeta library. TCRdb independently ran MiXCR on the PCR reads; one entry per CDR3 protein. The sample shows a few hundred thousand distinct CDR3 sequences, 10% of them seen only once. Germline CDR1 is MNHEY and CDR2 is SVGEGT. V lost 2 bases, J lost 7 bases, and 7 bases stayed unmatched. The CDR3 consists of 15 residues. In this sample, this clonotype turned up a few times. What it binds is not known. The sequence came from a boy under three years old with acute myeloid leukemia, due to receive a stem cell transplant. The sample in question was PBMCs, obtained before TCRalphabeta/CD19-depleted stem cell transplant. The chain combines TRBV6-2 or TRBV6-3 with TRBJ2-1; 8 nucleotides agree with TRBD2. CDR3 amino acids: CASSYSRGGRNEQFF. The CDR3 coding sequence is TGTGCCAGCAGTTACAGCCGGGGGGGGAGGAATGAGCAGTTCTTC.